This T cell receptor (beta chain) emerged from a study of cytomegalovirus exposure and HLA in healthy donors. Germline CDR1 and CDR2: SQVTM and ANQGSEA. Trimming left V 4 bases short and J 6 bases short, with 15 bases between. The CDR3 is 14 amino acids. Sequencing was performed with immunoSEQ multiplex PCR; in TCRdb, only in-frame clones are kept and a portion is missing. This table holds over 150,000 clones, about 86% found once. The sequence was obtained from a man aged 18 to 29 in good health and CMV-seropositive. This chain joins TRBV29-1 and TRBJ2-2; maybe TRBD1 (5 bases). Sequenced: PBMCs. CDR3 amino acids: CSVGQGLLAGELFF. Written as DNA, the CDR3 is TGCAGCGTTGGGCAGGGTTTACTCGCCGGGGAGCTGTTTTTT.